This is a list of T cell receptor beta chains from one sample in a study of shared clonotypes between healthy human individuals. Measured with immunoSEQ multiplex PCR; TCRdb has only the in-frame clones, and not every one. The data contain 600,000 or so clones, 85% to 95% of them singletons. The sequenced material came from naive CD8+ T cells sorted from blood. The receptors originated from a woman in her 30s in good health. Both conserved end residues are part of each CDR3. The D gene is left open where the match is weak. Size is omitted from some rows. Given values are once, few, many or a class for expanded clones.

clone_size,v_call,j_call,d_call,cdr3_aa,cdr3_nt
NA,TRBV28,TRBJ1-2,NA,CASSPEAGSSYGYTF,TGTGCCAGCAGCCCCGAGGCAGGTTCGTCATATGGCTACACCTTC
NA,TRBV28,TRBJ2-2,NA,CASSLHAGTLAGELFF,TGTGCCAGCAGCCTACACGCCGGGACGCTAGCCGGGGAGCTGTTTTTT
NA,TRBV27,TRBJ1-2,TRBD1,CASRGTEHGYTF,TGTGCCAGCAGGGGGACAGAACATGGCTACACCTTC
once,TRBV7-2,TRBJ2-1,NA,CASSLARLVRFSNEQFF,TGTGCCAGCAGCTTAGCGCGGCTAGTAAGGTTTTCGAATGAGCAGTTCTTC
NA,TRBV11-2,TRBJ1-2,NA,CASSLIGAADGYTF,TGTGCCAGCAGCTTAATAGGAGCAGCCGATGGCTACACCTTC
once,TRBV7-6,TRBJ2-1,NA,CASSLVSAGGYNEQFF,TGTGCCAGCAGCTTAGTTAGTGCGGGTGGCTACAATGAGCAGTTCTTC
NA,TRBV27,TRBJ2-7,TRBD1,CASSSSPRTGLEQYF,TGTGCCAGCAGCTCCTCCCCACGGACAGGGCTCGAGCAGTACTTC
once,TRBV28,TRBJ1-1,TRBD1,CASRPGGTEAFF,TGTGCCAGCAGACCAGGGGGCACTGAAGCTTTCTTT
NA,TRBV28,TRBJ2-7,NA,CASRQDTSSYEQYF,TGTGCCAGCAGGCAAGACACCAGCTCCTACGAGCAGTACTTC
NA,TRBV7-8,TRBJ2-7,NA,CASSITGTYEQYF,TGTGCCAGCAGCATAACAGGTACCTACGAGCAGTACTTC
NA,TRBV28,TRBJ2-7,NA,CASSSLLASYEQYF,TGTGCCAGCAGTTCGCTGTTAGCTAGCTACGAGCAGTACTTC
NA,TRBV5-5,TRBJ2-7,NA,CASSTGYSSYEQYF,TGTGCCAGCAGCACGGGCTACAGCTCCTACGAGCAGTACTTC
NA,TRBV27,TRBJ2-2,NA,CASSLAGTGELFF,TGTGCCAGCAGTTTAGCCGGCACCGGGGAGCTGTTTTTT
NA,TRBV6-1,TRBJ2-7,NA,CAISEPVQGSYEQYF,TGTGCCATCAGTGAGCCAGTACAGGGCTCCTACGAGCAGTACTTC
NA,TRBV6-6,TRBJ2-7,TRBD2,CASSPLAGLAGGEQYF,TGTGCCAGCAGTCCACTCGCGGGACTAGCGGGAGGGGAGCAGTACTTC
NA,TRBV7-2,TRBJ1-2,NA,CASSLGPTGYRSNGYTF,TGTGCCAGCAGCTTAGGACCCACAGGGTACCGGTCCAATGGCTACACCTTC
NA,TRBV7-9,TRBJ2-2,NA,CASSSPRLAGANTGELFF,TGTGCCAGCAGCTCGCCTCGGCTAGCAGGCGCGAACACCGGGGAGCTGTTTTTT
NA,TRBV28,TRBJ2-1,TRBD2,CASRNLAGATSIEQFF,TGTGCCAGCAGAAACTTAGCGGGAGCCACATCGATTGAGCAGTTCTTC
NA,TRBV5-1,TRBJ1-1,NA,CASHVREGTEAFF,TGCGCCAGCCATGTCAGGGAAGGCACTGAAGCTTTCTTT
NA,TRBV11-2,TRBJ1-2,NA,CASSLGPALEGYTF,TGTGCCAGCAGCTTAGGACCTGCCCTTGAGGGCTACACCTTC
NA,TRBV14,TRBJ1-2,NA,CASSQVFPGVYGYTF,TGTGCCAGCAGCCAAGTTTTTCCGGGGGTCTATGGCTACACCTTC
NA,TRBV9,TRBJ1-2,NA,CASSAPSGGKHGYTF,TGTGCCAGCAGCGCCCCATCCGGGGGGAAGCATGGCTACACCTTC
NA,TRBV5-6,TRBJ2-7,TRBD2,CASSSGLAGGPGSYEQYF,TGTGCCAGCAGCTCGGGACTAGCGGGAGGGCCTGGATCCTACGAGCAGTACTTC
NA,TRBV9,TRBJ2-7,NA,CASSVLAREDEQYF,TGTGCCAGCAGCGTATTGGCAAGGGAAGACGAGCAGTACTTC
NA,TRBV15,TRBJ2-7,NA,CATSGGAGYEQYF,TGTGCCACCAGCGGGGGGGCGGGATACGAGCAGTACTTC
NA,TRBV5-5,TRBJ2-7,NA,CASSFGSGSYEQYF,TGTGCCAGCAGCTTCGGTAGCGGCTCCTACGAGCAGTACTTC
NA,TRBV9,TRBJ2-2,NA,CASSSWTLGTGELFF,TGTGCCAGCAGCTCCTGGACTCTGGGGACCGGGGAGCTGTTTTTT
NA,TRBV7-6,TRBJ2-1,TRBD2,CASSLGAGVPHNEQFF,TGTGCCAGCAGCTTAGGAGCGGGAGTCCCCCACAATGAGCAGTTCTTC
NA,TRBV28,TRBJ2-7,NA,CASRGQGLYEQYF,TGTGCCAGCAGGGGTCAGGGGCTCTACGAGCAGTACTTC
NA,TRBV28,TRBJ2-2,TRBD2,CASSFRLAGQSGELFF,TGTGCCAGCAGTTTCCGACTAGCGGGACAGTCCGGGGAGCTGTTTTTT
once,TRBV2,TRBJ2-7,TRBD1,CASSYPGQGYEQYF,TGTGCCAGCAGCTACCCGGGACAGGGGTACGAGCAGTACTTC
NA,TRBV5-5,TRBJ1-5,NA,CASSFDMGNQPQHF,TGTGCCAGCAGTTTCGACATGGGCAATCAGCCCCAGCATTTT
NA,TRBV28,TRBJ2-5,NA,CASSLKGLRGSETQYF,TGTGCCAGCAGTTTAAAGGGGTTGCGGGGTTCTGAGACCCAGTACTTC
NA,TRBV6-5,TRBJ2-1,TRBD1,CASAEGQGLYNEQFF,TGTGCCAGTGCGGAAGGACAGGGCCTCTACAATGAGCAGTTCTTC
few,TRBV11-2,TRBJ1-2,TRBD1,CASSPTGNTYGYTF,TGTGCCAGCAGCCCGACAGGGAACACCTATGGCTACACCTTC
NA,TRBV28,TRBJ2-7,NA,CASSFLSTFYEQYF,TGTGCCAGCAGTTTCCTGAGCACCTTCTACGAGCAGTACTTC
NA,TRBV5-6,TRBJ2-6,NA,CASSGGVYNVLTF,TGTGCCAGCAGCGGTGGAGTATACAACGTCCTGACTTTC
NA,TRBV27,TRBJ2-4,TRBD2,CATALAGGGNIQYF,TGTGCCACCGCCTTAGCGGGAGGAGGGAACATTCAGTACTTC